One and the same sample provided the 18 T cell receptor beta chains below, sequenced in a study of T cell changes during pregnancy in multiple sclerosis (dated by TCRdb to about 2019). Library prep was done by the immunoSEQ multiplex PCR assay. TCRdb provides this immuneACCESS table in a form limited to in-frame rearrangements. Some clones are lacking; in checked studies, under half of them reflect an unresolved V gene, and why the rest are absent is not known. The sample table contains more than 35,000 clones; only one count was recorded for around nine tenths of them. Approximately 0.39% of the sample belongs to the ten largest clones. The sequenced sample was CD4+ T cells from peripheral blood mononuclear cells, obtained in the second trimester of pregnancy. All receptors derive from a female donor with multiple sclerosis, enrolled in a pregnancy study.

This clone has more than one count but fewer than ten. The genes are TRBV12-2 and TRBJ1-2. TRBV12-2 is a pseudogene locus. The CDR3 has 15 amino acids. CDR3: CASRFEVVEFDGYTF. The CDR3 nucleotides are TGTGCAAGTCGCTTCGAGGTCGTGGAATTCGACGGCTACACCTTC.

The chain's CDR3 is CASSYSIGGGSPLHF. CDR3 bases: TGTGCCAGCAGTTACTCGATAGGGGGCGGTTCACCCCTCCACTTT. J is TRBJ1-6 and V is TRBV6-5, with 7 bases identical to TRBD1. Germline trimming cut 0 bases from V and 9 bases from J; bases unmatched to any gene: 5. Germline V gene lookup returns CDR1 MNHEY and CDR2 SVGAGI. The CDR3 sequence is 15 residues long.

This chain connects TRBV6-5 to TRBJ1-2; 8 bases agree with TRBD1. Germline CDR1 MNHEY, CDR2 SVGAGI. J lost 2 bases, V lost 4 bases, and 9 bases had no gene match. The CDR3 has 16 residues. The CDR3 spells CASSFSTGAMNYGYTF. In DNA, the CDR3 is TGTGCCAGCAGTTTCTCGACAGGGGCGATGAACTATGGCTACACCTTC.

This rearrangement joins TRBV6-6 to TRBJ2-7; 8 nucleotides line up with TRBD1. CDR1 and CDR2 from the germline V gene are MNHNY and SVGAGI (reference sequence). J was trimmed by 6 bases and V by 2 bases; bases with no gene match: 3. This CDR3 is 13 amino acids long. The CDR3: CASSYATGVEQYF. The DNA of the CDR3 is TGTGCCAGCAGTTACGCGACAGGGGTCGAGCAGTACTTC.

The chain carries TRBV6-5 and TRBJ2-2; 10 bases match TRBD2. J gave up 4 bases and V 5 bases, and 4 bases lay outside the gene matches. From germline, CDR1 is MNHEY and CDR2 SVGAGI. CDR3 length: 15 amino acids. The CDR3: CASSRLAGGTGELFF. CDR3 in DNA: TGTGCCAGCAGTAGACTAGCGGGTGGCACCGGGGAGCTGTTTTTT.

The rearrangement links TRBV11-3 to TRBJ2-7, with a possible D match to TRBD2 (6 bases). Trimming took off 5 bases at V and 5 bases at J, with 10 bases between the two ends. Germline-derived CDR1 and CDR2 are SGHNT and YENEEA. The CDR3 runs 12 residues. The CDR3 coding sequence is TGTGCCAGCAGCGGCAGGACTAACGAGCAGTACTTC. Its protein is CASSGRTNEQYF.

This clone was found once. The rearrangement links TRBV7-3 to TRBJ2-3; TRBD1 agrees at 10 bases. This CDR3 contains 16 residues. CDR1 and CDR2 from the germline V gene are SGHTA and FQGTGA. V lost 5 bases, J lost 6 bases, and 11 bases stayed unmatched. The CDR3 DNA reads as TGTGCCAGCAGCCCTGGGACAGGGGTGAATTGGGATACGCAGTATTTT. It codes for CASSPGTGVNWDTQYF.

The CDR3: CASSQGGTGFTDTQYF. CDR3 coding DNA: TGCGCCAGCAGCCAAGGCGGGACCGGATTCACAGATACGCAGTATTTT. The chain combines TRBV4-1 with TRBJ2-3; TRBD2 is a possible D gene (6 bases). The CDR3 extends over 16 amino acids. The germline V gene has CDR1 MGHRA and CDR2 YSYEKL. V was trimmed by 1 base and J by 2 bases, leaving 13 bases between them.

The chain carries TRBV6-1 and TRBJ1-6, with no clear D. Germline assignment: CDR1 MNHNS and CDR2 SASEGT. The CDR3 sequence is 15 residues long. V shed 8 bases and J shed 0 bases, with 11 bases lying between them. The CDR3 bases are TGTGCCAGCGCGACGGGAAGCTCCTATAATTCACCCCTCCACTTT. This gives the protein CASATGSSYNSPLHF.

This chain links TRBV11-3 with TRBJ2-7; 7 bases fit TRBD2. Germline CDR1 and CDR2: SGHNT and YENEEA. This CDR3 has 15 residues. J lost 0 bases, V lost 2 bases, and 4 bases had no gene match. The CDR3 sequence is CASSLSGGGSYEQYF. The CDR3, as DNA: TGTGCCAGCAGCTTATCCGGCGGGGGCTCCTACGAGCAGTACTTC.

A single count supports this clone. The chain joins TRBV27 to TRBJ1-2, with 11 bases lining up with TRBD1. CDR1 is MNHEY, CDR2 SMNVEV, per germline (reference sequence). The CDR3 consists of 17 residues. Germline trimming cut 1 base from V and 8 bases from J; bases unmatched to any gene: 12. The CDR3 sequence is CASSLFGPGQGDRGYTF. CDR3 DNA sequence: TGTGCCAGCAGTTTATTCGGCCCGGGACAGGGGGACCGGGGCTACACCTTC.

V is TRBV7-9 and J is TRBJ2-5; tentative D call: TRBD2 (6 bases). The V gene lost 6 bases and the J gene lost 5 bases, with 19 bases spanning the gap. The CDR3 extends over 15 amino acids. Germline CDR1 reads SEHNR; CDR2 reads FQNEAQ (reference sequence). The CDR3 protein is CASRDASAQAETQYF. CDR3 sequence (DNA): TGTGCCAGCAGGGATGCTAGCGCCCAGGCGGAGACCCAGTACTTC. The full variable domain, with the rest looked up from reference TRBV7-9 and TRBJ2-5, is DTGVSQNPRHKITKRGQNVTFRCDPISEHNRLYWYRQTLGQGPEFLTYFQNEAQLEKSRLLSDRFSAERPKGSFSTLEIQRTEQGDSAMYLCASRDASAQAETQYFGPGTRLLVL.

This chain connects TRBV5-4 to TRBJ1-3, with D perhaps TRBD1 (5 bases). The CDR3 loop spans 15 amino acids. V was shortened by 4 bases and J by 3 bases, with 14 bases between the two germline ends. Germline V gene lookup returns CDR1 SGHNT and CDR2 YYREEE (reference sequence). The CDR3 region is CASSGDRTFGNTIYF. The CDR3 bases are TGTGCCAGCAGCGGCGACAGAACTTTTGGAAACACCATATATTTT.

The rearrangement uses TRBV5-1 and TRBJ2-7, with 7 bases lining up with TRBD2. Germline CDR1 and CDR2: SGHRS and YFSETQ. With V trimmed by 3 bases and J by 4 bases, 10 bases remained unmatched. The CDR3 loop spans 15 amino acids. DNA of the CDR3: TGCGCCAGCAGCTCCATAGCGGGCCCCCAGTACGAGCAGTACTTC. As protein: CASSSIAGPQYEQYF.

V and J are TRBV10-3 and TRBJ2-2, with TRBD2 matching 14 bases. The CDR3 totals 16 residues. CDR1 is ENHRY, CDR2 SYGVKD, per germline. Unmatched junction bases numbered 2, after V lost 4 bases and J lost 4 bases. In DNA form, the CDR3 reads TGTGCCATCAGTGCCGGGACTAGCGGGAGCACCGGGGAGCTGTTTTTT. The encoded protein is CAISAGTSGSTGELFF.

The chain uses TRBV5-1 and TRBJ1-3, with D unclear. CDR3 length equals 15 residues. The V end lost 1 base, the J end lost 0 bases, and 8 bases lay between the germline ends. Germline V gene data show CDR1 as SGHRS and CDR2 as YFSETQ. CDR3: CASSLTVDSGNTIYF. In DNA, the CDR3 is TGCGCCAGCAGCTTGACAGTAGACTCTGGAAACACCATATATTTT.

The chain links TRBV6-5 to TRBJ2-7, with a possible D match to TRBD2 (5 bases). V dropped 4 bases and J dropped 2 bases, with 9 bases sitting between them. From germline, CDR1 is MNHEY and CDR2 SVGAGI. This CDR3 region has 13 residues. The CDR3 sequence: CASSSPGTYEQYF. The CDR3 DNA follows: TGTGCCAGCAGTTCCCCCGGGACCTACGAGCAGTACTTC.

This rearrangement joins TRBV28 to TRBJ1-1, with no clear D. The CDR3 extends over 13 amino acids. CDR1 is MDHEN, CDR2 SYDVKM, per germline. V lost 3 bases, J lost 4 bases, and 9 bases lay in between. The CDR3 here is CASSFPGVTEAFF. The CDR3, as DNA: TGTGCCAGCAGTTTCCCCGGAGTCACTGAAGCTTTCTTT.